This TCR beta chain was sequenced for a study of T cell responses to AZD1222 COVID-19 vaccine. General observations from the study: Repertoires were obtained only post-peak T cell response. Clonal diversity may have been underestimated, and the donors were mostly white British, with more females than males.

With 3 bases removed from V and 8 bases from J, the gap between germline ends came to 11 bases. Looked up from germline, CDR1 is MNHNY and CDR2 is SVGAGI (reference sequence). This CDR3 comprises 12 residues. About this clone: What it binds is unknown.

The table came from immunoSEQ multiplex PCR; TCRdb's copy has only in-frame clones and leaves some out. The sample lists 140,000 to 150,000 clones; approximately 86% were seen once. The receptor's source is an adult who received the MenACWY meningococcal vaccine as a control. Sequences were derived from peripheral blood, sampled 28 days after the second dose of the MenACWY control vaccine. V gene TRBV6-6 combines with J gene TRBJ2-7; D may be TRBD1 (6 bases). The chain's CDR3 is CASSYMGAQQYF. The CDR3 coding sequence is TGTGCCAGCAGTTATATGGGGGCACAGCAGTACTTC.